A single sample is the source of the 27 T cell receptor beta chains below, sequenced in a study of blood T cell repertoires in COVID-19. Produced via immunoSEQ multiplex PCR; TCRdb's table is partial and in-frame only. The sample includes around 380,000 clones, roughly 86% of them seen just once. Material: peripheral blood. The receptors come from a human donor with acute or convalescent COVID-19. The donor label of this sample is uncertain.

This clone was seen once. The chain carries TRBV20-1 and TRBJ1-1; a possible D gene is TRBD1 (5 bases). Between the trimmed V and J ends, which lost 3 bases and 1 base, there was a span of 12 bases. There are 14 residues in the CDR3. Germline CDR1 is DFQATT and CDR2 is SNEGSKA (reference sequence). The CDR3 sequence is CSASTGSQNTEAFF. DNA of the CDR3: TGCAGTGCTAGTACAGGATCACAGAACACTGAAGCTTTCTTT.

The chain combines TRBV9 with TRBJ2-2; D gene uncertain. Trimming shortened V by 0 bases and J by 5 bases, and 11 bases separated the two germline ends. The CDR3 length is 15 residues. CDR1 SGDLS and CDR2 YYNGEE come from the germline V gene. CDR3 in DNA: TGTGCCAGCAGCGTAGTTAGTGCTCTTACCGGGGAGCTGTTTTTT. Protein sequence: CASSVVSALTGELFF.

The chain is built from TRBV6-1 and TRBJ2-7; tentatively, D is TRBD2 (7 bases). This CDR3 is 16 amino acids long. CDR1 is MNHNS, CDR2 SASEGT, per germline. Trimming left V 4 bases short and J 7 bases short, with 23 bases between. DNA for the CDR3: TGTGCCAGCAGTGTGAGACGACCGGGAGGAGGGGGAGAGCAGTACTTC. It is translated as CASSVRRPGGGGEQYF.

This chain joins TRBV18 and TRBJ1-1; the D gene is possibly TRBD1 (6 bases). CDR3 length: 15 residues. Germline CDR1 and CDR2: KGHSH and LQKENI. The ends were cut back, 6 bases at V and 0 bases at J, with 14 bases in the middle. CDR3 in DNA: TGTGCCAGCTCCCTAGAGGGGGGGATGAACACTGAAGCTTTCTTT. Residues: CASSLEGGMNTEAFF. The whole variable domain, filled in from reference TRBV18 and TRBJ1-1, reads NAGVMQNPRHLVRRRGQEARLRCSPMKGHSHVYWYRQLPEEGLKFMVYLQKENIIDESGMPKERFSAEFPKEGPSILRIQQVVRGDSAAYFCASSLEGGMNTEAFFGQGTRLTVV.

The gene calls are TRBV18 and TRBJ2-3; D is ambiguous. The germline V gene has CDR1 KGHSH and CDR2 LQKENI. Trimming stripped 6 bases from V and 4 bases from J, with 11 bases between. This CDR3 comprises 13 residues. The CDR3 region has the DNA TGTGCCAGCTCCCCAGACCAGGCAGATACGCAGTATTTT. It encodes CASSPDQADTQYF.

This chain uses TRBV11-2 with TRBJ1-2; possible D gene TRBD1, 6 bases. The V and J ends lost 7 bases and 8 bases respectively, with 20 bases between them. The CDR3 has 14 residues. Germline V gene lookup returns CDR1 SGHAT and CDR2 FQNNGV. The DNA for the CDR3 is TGTGCCAGCACAAAAGCCGGACGAACAGGGGGCTACACCTTC. Translated: CASTKAGRTGGYTF.

The chain is built from TRBV6-6 and TRBJ2-7; perhaps TRBD2 as D (5 bases). Per the germline V gene, CDR1 is MNHNY and CDR2 is SVGAGI (reference sequence). The CDR3 totals 15 residues. V was cut by 1 base and J by 6 bases, with 16 bases left in between. The CDR3 DNA reads TGTGCCAGCAGTTACTTCGGCGGGCCGCCCAGCGAGCAGTACTTC. Amino acids: CASSYFGGPPSEQYF.

This clone was seen a single time. This chain connects TRBV2 to TRBJ1-1, with D perhaps TRBD1 (6 bases). Germline V gene sequence: CDR1 SNHLY, CDR2 FYNNEI. CDR3 size: 16 residues. V lost 4 bases and J lost 1, with 16 bases in between. The CDR3 bases are TGTGCCAGCAGTGCGAATGGGGGCAGGACGAACACTGAAGCTTTCTTT. Translated: CASSANGGRTNTEAFF. The whole variable domain, filled in from reference TRBV2 and TRBJ1-1, reads EPEVTQTPSHQVTQMGQEVILRCVPISNHLYFYWYRQILGQKVEFLVSFYNNEISEKSEIFDDQFSVERPDGSNFTLKIRSTKLEDSAMYFCASSANGGRTNTEAFFGQGTRLTVV.

Notes on this clone: At the DNA level, this CDR3 is encoded by other sequences in the same sample as well. The chain is built from TRBV7-9 and TRBJ2-1; the D gene is possibly TRBD1 (5 bases). With 7 bases removed from V and 4 bases from J, the gap between germline ends came to 11 bases. Germline assignment: CDR1 SEHNR and CDR2 FQNEAQ (reference sequence). The CDR3 loop spans 13 amino acids. CDR3 residues: CASNTPGYNEQFF. CDR3 nucleotides: TGTGCCAGCAATACTCCAGGGTACAATGAGCAGTTCTTC. Drawing the rest from reference TRBV7-9 and TRBJ2-1, the complete variable domain is DTGVSQNPRHKITKRGQNVTFRCDPISEHNRLYWYRQTLGQGPEFLTYFQNEAQLEKSRLLSDRFSAERPKGSFSTLEIQRTEQGDSAMYLCASNTPGYNEQFFGPGTRLTVL.

The V and J genes are TRBV19 and TRBJ2-2; 10 bases align to TRBD1. Per the germline V gene, CDR1 is LNHDA and CDR2 is SQIVND (reference sequence). J lost 6 bases, V lost 3 bases, and 7 bases had no gene match. There are 16 residues in the CDR3. CDR3 residues: CASSITDRGRSGELFF. The CDR3, as DNA: TGTGCCAGTAGTATTACGGACAGGGGGAGGTCCGGGGAGCTGTTTTTT.

The V call is TRBV4-1, the J call TRBJ2-4; 7 bases are a match to TRBD1. This CDR3 has 16 residues. With V trimmed by 1 base and J by 7 bases, 10 bases remained unmatched. The V gene's germline CDR1 is MGHRA and CDR2 YSYEKL. CDR3 region: CASSQGPRQGMNIQYF. The CDR3 DNA sequence: TGCGCCAGCAGCCAAGGACCTCGACAGGGAATGAACATTCAGTACTTC.

The CDR3 spells CASMELAGINEQFF. The CDR3 DNA sequence: TGTGCCAGCATGGAACTAGCGGGTATCAATGAGCAGTTCTTC. The chain combines TRBV6-5 with TRBJ2-1; 9 bases match TRBD2. Germline assignment: CDR1 MNHEY and CDR2 SVGAGI. This CDR3 comprises 14 residues. Losses at the gene ends were 7 bases for V and 6 bases for J; bases not matched to a gene: 7.

V is TRBV2 and J is TRBJ1-2; 10 nucleotides align to TRBD1. CDR3 length equals 14 residues. Germline-derived CDR1 and CDR2 are SNHLY and FYNNEI. The trim removed 9 bases at V and 8 bases at J, leaving 12 bases unmatched. The CDR3 region is CASHRDRGVFGYTF. CDR3 coding DNA: TGTGCCAGTCACCGGGACAGGGGCGTGTTCGGCTACACCTTC.

V and J are TRBV5-1 and TRBJ1-2; D unresolved. This CDR3 has 13 amino acids. Germline V lookup: CDR1 SGHRS, CDR2 YFSETQ. V was cut by 2 bases and J by 1 base, with 6 bases left in between. The CDR3 reads CASSFSGNYGYTF. As DNA, the CDR3 is TGCGCCAGCAGCTTCAGCGGTAACTATGGCTACACCTTC.

The chain is built from TRBV27 and TRBJ1-1; tentatively, D is TRBD1 (6 bases). CDR1 MNHEY and CDR2 SMNVEV come from the germline V gene (reference sequence). The CDR3 has 15 residues. V gave up 3 bases and J gave up 4 bases, with 15 bases separating them. CDR3 sequence reads: CASSLYQQGPTEAFF. In nucleotides, the CDR3 is TGTGCCAGCAGTTTGTACCAACAGGGTCCCACTGAAGCTTTCTTT.

This chain connects TRBV9 to TRBJ1-1; 7 nucleotides match TRBD1. With V trimmed by 4 bases and J by 0 bases, 6 bases remained unmatched. CDR3 length: 15 amino acids. Germline V gene data show CDR1 as SGDLS and CDR2 as YYNGEE. The CDR3 nucleotides read TGTGCCAGCAGCCCACAGGGGCGCTTGAACACTGAAGCTTTCTTT. Translating gives CASSPQGRLNTEAFF.

V gene TRBV27 combines with J gene TRBJ1-2; D not certain. Trimming left V 5 bases short and J 8 bases short, with 21 bases between. Germline V gene sequence: CDR1 MNHEY, CDR2 SMNVEV (reference sequence). The CDR3 consists of 15 residues. The CDR3 protein is CASSSPGGGFWGYTF. CDR3 DNA sequence: TGTGCCAGCAGTAGTCCCGGAGGTGGATTCTGGGGCTACACCTTC.

The rearrangement links TRBV6-1 to TRBJ1-6; D gene uncertain. Trimming left V 0 bases short and J 6 bases short, with 6 bases between. Germline values: CDR1 MNHNS, CDR2 SASEGT. The CDR3 length is 14 residues. CDR3 in DNA: TGTGCCAGCAGTGAAGCCAGAACTAATTCACCCCTCCACTTT. Protein sequence: CASSEARTNSPLHF.

The rearrangement uses TRBV3-1 (or the pseudogene TRBV3-2) and TRBJ1-2; TRBD1 aligns across 7 bases. The trim removed 0 bases at V and 3 bases at J, leaving 10 bases unmatched. The length of the CDR3 is 17 residues. The V gene's germline CDR1 is LGHDT and CDR2 YNNKEL (reference sequence). CDR3 sequence reads: CASSQEVYRGGDYGYTF. The CDR3 coding sequence is TGTGCCAGCAGCCAAGAAGTATACAGGGGTGGGGACTATGGCTACACCTTC.

The V and J genes are TRBV4-2 and TRBJ1-2, with no clear D. CDR3 length: 15 amino acids. Trimming removed 1 base from V and 6 bases from J, with 15 bases in between. Germline values: CDR1 LGHNA, CDR2 YNFKEQ. The CDR3 loop is CASSQGNSGLDGYTF. CDR3 DNA: TGTGCCAGCAGCCAAGGTAATTCCGGGTTGGATGGCTACACCTTC.

The V and J genes are TRBV10-1 and TRBJ2-1, with 10 bases that match TRBD1. After removal of 7 bases from V and 7 bases from J, the junction contained 4 bases not matched to a gene. The germline V gene encodes CDR1 WNHNN and CDR2 SYGVQD (reference sequence). The CDR3 is 13 residues long. CDR3 nucleotides: TGCGCCAGCACCAGACAGGGGGCTAATGAGCAGTTCTTC. As protein: CASTRQGANEQFF.

This clone was picked up one time. The gene calls are TRBV3-1 (or the pseudogene TRBV3-2) and TRBJ2-7; unclear D gene. From germline, CDR1 is LGHDT and CDR2 YNNKEL (reference sequence). The V end was cut by 1 base, the J end by 5 bases, with 6 bases between. The CDR3 is 12 amino acids. CDR3: CASSQVVDEQYF. The CDR3 DNA reads TGTGCCAGCAGCCAAGTTGTCGACGAGCAGTACTTC.

This clone was detected only once. The chain links TRBV2 to TRBJ1-3, with D unresolved. The V end lost 7 bases, the J end lost 5 bases, and 12 bases lay between the germline ends. Germline V lookup: CDR1 SNHLY, CDR2 FYNNEI. The CDR3 is 13 residues long. The chain's CDR3 is CASNRESRNTIYF. CDR3 DNA sequence: TGTGCCAGCAATCGGGAGTCAAGAAACACCATATATTTT.

The CDR3 coding sequence is TGTGCCAGCAGCTTGGGGCAGGCTTCGAACACCGGGGAGCTGTTTTTT. Amino acid sequence: CASSLGQASNTGELFF. The chain employs TRBV5-6 and TRBJ2-2; no clear D. V lost 0 bases and J lost 0, with 9 bases in between. Germline assignment: CDR1 SGHDT and CDR2 YYEEEE. This CDR3 is 16 amino acids long.

In its sample, this clone was seen a few times. The chain uses TRBV6-4 and TRBJ1-4; D may be TRBD1 (5 bases). V lost 6 bases, J lost 1 base, and 15 bases lay in between. From germline, CDR1 is MRHNA and CDR2 SNTAGT. The CDR3 length is 16 residues. In nucleotides, the CDR3 is TGTGCCAGCAGCCAGGGCTTATCGGTAACTAATGAAAAACTGTTTTTT. This sequence encodes CASSQGLSVTNEKLFF.

This chain links TRBV27 with TRBJ1-1; D is undetermined. Deletions cut 2 bases from V and 6 bases from J, with 10 bases between. Germline loops: CDR1 MNHEY, CDR2 SMNVEV (reference sequence). The CDR3 length is 13 residues. The CDR3 DNA reads as TGTGCCAGCAGTTTAAGGGTCGGGGCTGAAGCTTTCTTT. This gives the protein CASSLRVGAEAFF.

V is TRBV20-1 and J is TRBJ2-1; maybe TRBD1 (6 bases). The CDR3 has 18 residues. Germline CDR1 DFQATT, CDR2 SNEGSKA (reference sequence). Trimming cost V 3 bases and J 5 bases, with 26 bases left between them. The CDR3 sequence: CSASRLARDTGLDNEQFF. The CDR3 DNA is TGCAGTGCTAGTCGGTTGGCGAGGGACACCGGATTGGACAATGAGCAGTTCTTC.